The 22 T cell receptor beta chains reported below all come from one sample, sequenced in a study of blood T cell repertoires in COVID-19. The method was immunoSEQ multiplex PCR; TCRdb's version includes in-frame clones alone and lacks a portion of them. The data contain about 59,000 clones, 73% of them singletons. Sequencing was carried out using peripheral blood. Receptor source: a woman aged 45 to 65 with active or convalescent COVID-19.

The chain uses TRBV4-1 and TRBJ1-2; no firm D call. V lost 0 bases and J lost 4, with 9 bases in between. Germline-derived CDR1 and CDR2 are MGHRA and YSYEKL. The CDR3 spans 14 residues. CDR3 region: CASSQDWRRYGYTF. The CDR3 DNA reads as TGCGCCAGCAGCCAAGATTGGAGGCGCTATGGCTACACCTTC.

The sample holds a few counts of this clone. The chain carries TRBV25-1 and TRBJ1-6; TRBD1 matches 11 bases. Germline values: CDR1 MGHDK, CDR2 SYGVNS. V lost 4 bases and J lost 10; bases outside the gene matches: 6. The CDR3 runs 15 residues. The CDR3 DNA reads TGTGCCAGCAGTGCCCGGACAGGGGGCAGGTCACCCCTCCACTTT. It codes for CASSARTGGRSPLHF.

The chain couples TRBV9 to TRBJ1-2; TRBD1 agrees at 8 bases. The germline V gene encodes CDR1 SGDLS and CDR2 YYNGEE. This CDR3 spans 14 amino acids. J lost 6 bases, V lost 4 bases, and 8 bases had no gene match. This CDR3 is CASSKRQGRDGYTF. DNA of the CDR3: TGTGCCAGCAGCAAGAGACAGGGGCGGGATGGCTACACCTTC.

The gene calls are TRBV30 and TRBJ2-5; 13 nucleotides align to TRBD2. The CDR3 covers 15 residues. Germline trimming cut 4 bases from V and 2 bases from J; bases unmatched to any gene: 4. CDR1 and CDR2 from the germline V gene are GTSNPN and SVGIG (reference sequence). This chain's CDR3 is CAWTPGLAGQETQYF. CDR3 in DNA: TGTGCCTGGACCCCGGGACTAGCGGGACAAGAGACCCAGTACTTC. The variable domain in full, with the rest retrieved from reference TRBV30 and TRBJ2-5, is SQTIHQWPATLVQPVGSPLSLECTVEGTSNPNLYWYRQAAGRGLQLLFYSVGIGQISSEVPQNLSASRPQDRQFILSSKKLLLSDSGFYLCAWTPGLAGQETQYFGPGTRLLVL.

The chain links TRBV6-6 to TRBJ2-3; 7 nucleotides line up with TRBD1. CDR1 is MNHNY and CDR2 is SVGAGI in the germline V gene (reference sequence). The CDR3 has 16 amino acids. Trimming took 7 bases from V and 3 from J; bases not matched to a gene: 13. DNA for the CDR3: TGTGCCAGCAATATAGGGGGCCTCCCGGGGACAGATACGCAGTATTTT. Its protein is CASNIGGLPGTDTQYF.

This clone was detected a few times. V and J are TRBV10-3 and TRBJ2-7; no clear D gene. CDR3 size: 15 residues. V shed 6 bases and J shed 3 bases, with 18 bases lying between them. Germline lookup yields CDR1 ENHRY and CDR2 SYGVKD. This CDR3 is CAISQLSGQSYEQYF. DNA for the CDR3: TGTGCCATCAGCCAACTGTCGGGTCAGAGCTACGAGCAGTACTTC.

This rearrangement joins TRBV11-2 to TRBJ1-6; unclear D gene. Trimming left V 3 bases short and J 7 bases short, with 13 bases between. Germline values: CDR1 SGHAT, CDR2 FQNNGV. This CDR3 region has 15 residues. The CDR3 here is CASSFDTFGNSPLHF. CDR3 nucleotide sequence: TGTGCCAGCAGCTTCGACACGTTTGGGAATTCACCCCTCCACTTT.

The J gene is TRBJ2-1, the V gene TRBV30, with D possibly TRBD2 on 5 matching bases. Trimming took off 2 bases at V and 6 bases at J, with 11 bases between the two ends. In germline, CDR1 is GTSNPN, CDR2 SVGIG (reference sequence). The CDR3 consists of 13 residues. CDR3 residues: CAWSSGRPNEQFF. DNA for the CDR3: TGTGCCTGGAGTAGCGGTAGGCCCAATGAGCAGTTCTTC.

The CDR3 DNA is TGCGCCAGCAGCTTGGCCGGGGGGGCGCGTACCGGGGAGCTGTTTTTT. Translating it yields CASSLAGGARTGELFF. The chain recombines TRBV5-1 with TRBJ2-2; 8 nucleotides agree with TRBD2. V lost 0 bases and J lost 5; bases outside the gene matches: 6. CDR3 length: 16 amino acids. The germline CDR1 and CDR2 sequences are SGHRS and YFSETQ.

The chain combines TRBV14 with TRBJ1-2, with 7 nucleotides matching TRBD1. Germline CDR1 and CDR2: SGHDN and FVKESK. The trim removed 5 bases at V and 0 bases at J, leaving 15 bases unmatched. The CDR3 is made up of 18 amino acids. The CDR3 here is CASSFYGFGQDSNYGYTF. The CDR3 region has the DNA TGTGCCAGCAGCTTTTATGGGTTCGGACAGGACTCTAACTATGGCTACACCTTC.

The gene calls are TRBV5-1 and TRBJ2-5; 10 bases match TRBD2. The length of the CDR3 is 16 residues. CDR1 and CDR2 from the germline V gene are SGHRS and YFSETQ. The V and J ends lost 0 bases and 2 bases, in that order; junction bases with no gene match: 4. CDR3 in amino acids: CASSLGGTSEQETQYF. The CDR3 DNA reads as TGCGCCAGCAGCTTGGGCGGGACTAGCGAACAAGAGACCCAGTACTTC.

J is TRBJ2-1 and V is TRBV5-4, with D possibly matching TRBD1 (6 bases). This CDR3 comprises 16 residues. Germline lookup yields CDR1 SGHNT and CDR2 YYREEE (reference sequence). The V end was cut by 4 bases, the J end by 6 bases, with 20 bases between. The CDR3 is CASSRQGGPPSNEQFF. The CDR3 DNA sequence: TGTGCCAGCAGCCGCCAAGGGGGTCCCCCCAGCAATGAGCAGTTCTTC.

This clone was seen more than once but under ten times. The rearrangement uses TRBV5-8 and TRBJ1-2, with TRBD1 as a possible D gene (6 bases). The CDR3 has 16 residues. The V end lost 0 bases, the J end lost 3 bases, and 15 bases lay between the germline ends. Germline CDR1 reads SGHTS; CDR2 reads YDEGEE. CDR3 DNA: TGTGCCAGCAGCTTGGAATACAGGGACCGGGACTATGGCTACACCTTC. It specifies CASSLEYRDRDYGYTF.

Note on this clone: This could be a read error, since a much larger clone is one nucleotide away. Other DNA sequences in the same sample also yield this CDR3. The genes are TRBV19 and TRBJ1-5; 9 nucleotides match TRBD1. Germline-derived CDR1 and CDR2 are LNHDA and SQIVND (reference sequence). There are 17 residues in the CDR3. CDR3 loop: CASSKPTGGVSNQPQHF. The CDR3 coding sequence is TGTGCCAGTAGTAAGCCCACAGGGGGCGTGAGCAATCAGCCTCAGCATTTT.

A few counts support this clone. The chain has TRBV15 and TRBJ2-1; TRBD2 matches at 7 bases. CDR3 length: 18 amino acids. J was trimmed by 0 bases and V by 1 base; bases with no gene match: 9. Germline V gene lookup returns CDR1 LNHNV and CDR2 YYDKDF (reference sequence). The CDR3 loop reads CATSRGNWRGSSYNEQFF. The CDR3 coding sequence is TGTGCCACCAGCAGAGGGAATTGGCGGGGGAGCTCCTACAATGAGCAGTTCTTC.

The chain joins TRBV6-2 or TRBV6-3 to TRBJ1-4; 10 nucleotides align to TRBD1. This CDR3 has 16 residues. V lost 2 bases, J lost 8 bases, and 8 bases stayed unmatched. CDR1 and CDR2 from the germline V gene are MNHEY and SVGEGT. CDR3 region: CASSYGQGDVREKLFF. CDR3 DNA sequence: TGTGCCAGCAGTTACGGACAGGGGGACGTGAGAGAAAAACTGTTTTTT.

The chain is built from TRBV5-1 and TRBJ2-5, with D uncertain. Germline V gives CDR1 SGHRS, CDR2 YFSETQ. The CDR3 contains 11 residues. V was shortened by 2 bases and J by 5 bases, with 4 bases between the two germline ends. This CDR3 reads CASSLRETQYF. DNA of the CDR3: TGCGCCAGCAGCTTACGGGAGACCCAGTACTTC.

This chain joins TRBV10-3 and TRBJ1-2; D is possibly TRBD1 (6 bases). The CDR3 runs to 13 residues. Germline V gene lookup returns CDR1 ENHRY and CDR2 SYGVKD. Trimming left V 9 bases short and J 4 bases short, with 15 bases between. The CDR3 sequence: CAITDSIGYGYTF. The CDR3 bases are TGTGCCATAACGGACAGTATTGGCTATGGCTACACCTTC.

This clone came up once. The chain carries TRBV6-5 and TRBJ1-1, with 9 bases aligning to TRBD1. V lost 6 bases to trimming and J lost 11 bases; unmatched junction nucleotides: 13. Germline V gives CDR1 MNHEY, CDR2 SVGAGI. This CDR3 comprises 14 residues. CDR3 in amino acids: CASSQLPGTGIAFF. In DNA, the CDR3 is TGTGCCAGCAGCCAACTTCCCGGGACAGGGATCGCTTTCTTT.

The gene calls are TRBV19 and TRBJ2-4; a weak D match, TRBD2 (7 bases). V was cut by 4 bases and J by 3 bases, with 16 bases left in between. Germline assignment: CDR1 LNHDA and CDR2 SQIVND (reference sequence). The CDR3 is 16 residues long. As DNA, the CDR3 is TGTGCCAGTAGTAGGAGAGGGGGGGCGGTCAAAAACATTCAGTACTTC. Amino acid sequence: CASSRRGGAVKNIQYF.

The chain is built from TRBV2 and TRBJ2-3, with D hard to call. The CDR3 is 13 residues long. Germline CDR1 is SNHLY and CDR2 is FYNNEI. V dropped 8 bases and J dropped 7 bases, with 16 bases sitting between them. CDR3 loop: CASSEVDTNTQYF. CDR3 sequence (DNA): TGTGCCAGCTCAGAGGTAGATACGAATACGCAGTATTTT. The whole variable domain, filled in from reference TRBV2 and TRBJ2-3, reads EPEVTQTPSHQVTQMGQEVILRCVPISNHLYFYWYRQILGQKVEFLVSFYNNEISEKSEIFDDQFSVERPDGSNFTLKIRSTKLEDSAMYFCASSEVDTNTQYFGPGTRLTVL.

This clone was seen at least ten times. The rearrangement joins TRBV5-1 to TRBJ2-6; 8 nucleotides align to TRBD1. Germline V gives CDR1 SGHRS, CDR2 YFSETQ. V shed 4 bases and J 13 bases; nucleotides not matched to a gene: 19. The CDR3 runs 17 residues. CDR3 DNA sequence: TGCGCCAGCAGCCCCTCAATAAGCACAGGGGGAGTAGGGGTCCTGACTTTC. It translates to CASSPSISTGGVGVLTF.